This is a list of T cell receptor beta chains from one sample in a study of cytomegalovirus exposure and HLA in healthy donors. Here immunoSEQ multiplex PCR was the method, and the copy in TCRdb shows in-frame clones only, minus some. The data show roughly 100,000 clones, approximately 14% seen once. Sequencing was carried out using PBMCs. The receptor source for this set is a female donor in good health and CMV-seronegative. Each CDR3 is given with its conserved first and last residue. D genes are given only for firm matches. Only some rows state a clone size, as once, few, many or a class for expanded clones.

few TRBJ2-7 TRBV19 - TGTGCCAGTAGTTCCGGACTGAGAACCTACGAGCAGTACTTC CASSSGLRTYEQYF
- TRBJ1-4 TRBV30 - TGTGCCTGGAGTGTATTCGCAGGTTTGGTGTTTTTT CAWSVFAGLVFF
- TRBJ2-5 TRBV20-1 - TGCGCTGGACAGCACCAAGAGACCCAGTACTTC CAGQHQETQYF
- TRBJ2-1 TRBV6-1 TRBD2 TGTGCCAGCAGGGGACTAGCGGGGGGGTACAATGAGCAGTTCTTC CASRGLAGGYNEQFF
- TRBJ1-1 TRBV11-2 TRBD1 TGTGCCAGCAGCATCACAGGGGGCGTCTACACTGAAGCTTTCTTT CASSITGGVYTEAFF
- TRBJ2-2 TRBV28 TRBD2 TGTGCCAGCGGGAGGGGTCGGGCCGGGGAGCTGTTTTTT CASGRGRAGELFF
- TRBJ2-2 TRBV12-5 TRBD1 TGTGCTAGTGGCAGGGACAGAGCGAACACCGGGGAGCTGTTTTTT CASGRDRANTGELFF
- TRBJ1-1 TRBV5-1 - TGCGCCAGCACCAAACTCAGGGAGGGGAACACTGAAGCTTTCTTT CASTKLREGNTEAFF
- TRBJ1-2 TRBV29-1 - TGCAGCGTTGAAGTAGGGGCAAACTATGGCTACACCTTC CSVEVGANYGYTF
- TRBJ1-4 TRBV5-4 - TGTGCCAGCAGCTTGGAGCCTGCCGTTTATGAAAAACTGTTTTTT CASSLEPAVYEKLFF
- TRBJ2-1 TRBV5-1 - TGCGCCAGCAGCTCGAACACCCACAATGAGCAGTTCTTC CASSSNTHNEQFF
- TRBJ2-2 TRBV6-1 TRBD2 TGTGCCAGCAGTGATCGGGGCGGGAGGGCCGCCGGGGAGCTGTTTTTT CASSDRGGRAAGELFF
few TRBJ2-5 TRBV5-1 - TGCGCCAGCAGCTTGGCAGTAGCGGACGTCCAAGAGACCCAGTACTTC CASSLAVADVQETQYF
few TRBJ2-2 TRBV30 TRBD2 TGTGCCTGGAGTGGGCGGACTAGCGGGAGGACAACCGGGGAGCTGTTTTTT CAWSGRTSGRTTGELFF
few TRBJ1-4 TRBV28 - TGTGCCAGCAGAGGTGGGACAAATGAAAAACTGTTTTTT CASRGGTNEKLFF
- TRBJ1-6 TRBV7-9 - TGTGCCAGCAGCTATGGACAGCGACAACCCTCCTATAATTCACCCCTCCACTTT CASSYGQRQPSYNSPLHF
- TRBJ1-3 TRBV10-3 - TGTGCCATCAGTGAGCTTGGGGCCTCTGGAAACACCATATATTTT CAISELGASGNTIYF
few TRBJ2-1 TRBV2 - TGTGCCAGCAGTACCAACAGGGACGGTGAGCAGTTCTTC CASSTNRDGEQFF
few TRBJ2-3 TRBV6-1 TRBD2 TGTGCCAGCAGGGGGAGCGGGACGGTTACAGATACGCAGTATTTT CASRGSGTVTDTQYF
- TRBJ1-1 TRBV29-1 - TGCAGCGCCCAGGTGGCGGGCACTGAAGCTTTCTTT CSAQVAGTEAFF
- TRBJ2-7 TRBV4-1 TRBD1 TGCGCCAGCAGCCAAGCCTCGTTGACAGGGAATTTTCCCTACGAGCAGTACTTC CASSQASLTGNFPYEQYF
few TRBJ1-1 TRBV18 - TGTGCCAGCTCCGGGTCGGACAGAGCCAACACTGAAGCTTTCTTT CASSGSDRANTEAFF
few TRBJ2-3 TRBV27 TRBD2 TGTGCCAGCAGTCACCTAGCGGGAGTTGGCCCTAGCACAGATACGCAGTATTTT CASSHLAGVGPSTDTQYF
- TRBJ1-4 TRBV4-3 - TGCGCCAGCAGCGAAAAATATACGGGGGCAACTAATGAAAAACTGTTTTTT CASSEKYTGATNEKLFF
- TRBJ2-6 TRBV7-3 - TGTGCCAGCAGTTCCTCCGTCTCTGGGGCCAACGTCCTGACTTTC CASSSSVSGANVLTF
- TRBJ2-6 TRBV15 TRBD1 TGTGCCACCAGCAGATTCGGGACAGGACCGCTCTCTGGGGCCAACGTCCTGACTTTC CATSRFGTGPLSGANVLTF
- TRBJ1-2 TRBV7-9 TRBD1 TGTGCCAGCAGCTTAACCGACAGGGAGAACTATGGCTACACCTTC CASSLTDRENYGYTF
- TRBJ2-1 TRBV29-1 TRBD1 TGCAGCGTTGTCGGACAGGGGGGAGGCGGGGGCGTATACAATGAGCAGTTCTTC CSVVGQGGGGGVYNEQFF
- TRBJ2-2 TRBV7-9 TRBD2 TGTGCCAGCGGTCAACTAGCGTCAGCAGGGGAGCTGTTTTTT CASGQLASAGELFF
- TRBJ2-1 TRBV7-6 - TGTGCCAGCAGCTTAGTAAGCGCAAGCTCCTACAATGAGCAGTTCTTC CASSLVSASSYNEQFF
few TRBJ2-3 TRBV30 TRBD2 TGTGCCTGGACGGGGGGGCCCTCTCAGTATTTT CAWTGGPSQYF
- TRBJ2-7 TRBV7-2 - TGTGCCAGCAGCTTAGGCCCCTTGGGAGACTACGAGCAGTACTTC CASSLGPLGDYEQYF
- TRBJ2-5 TRBV5-1 - TGCGCCAGCAGCTTGGGGGCTTGGCAAGAGACCCAGTACTTC CASSLGAWQETQYF
- TRBJ2-6 TRBV30 TRBD1 TGTGCCTGGGAGAACAGGGGTCTGTCTGGGGCCAACGTCCTGACTTTC CAWENRGLSGANVLTF
few TRBJ2-3 TRBV6-5 - TGTGCCAGCAGTTACTCGGGGGGACTGAGCACAGATACGCAGTATTTT CASSYSGGLSTDTQYF
few TRBJ2-7 TRBV10-2 TRBD2 TGCGCCAGCACCTTTGGGACTAGCGGCTACGAGCAGTACTTC CASTFGTSGYEQYF
- TRBJ1-3 TRBV28 TRBD1 TGTGCCAGCAGAGGAACAGGGGGGGCCTCTGGAAACACCATATATTTT CASRGTGGASGNTIYF
few TRBJ2-1 TRBV30 - TGTGCCTGGAGTACCAGGGTCTCCTACAATGAGCAGTTCTTC CAWSTRVSYNEQFF